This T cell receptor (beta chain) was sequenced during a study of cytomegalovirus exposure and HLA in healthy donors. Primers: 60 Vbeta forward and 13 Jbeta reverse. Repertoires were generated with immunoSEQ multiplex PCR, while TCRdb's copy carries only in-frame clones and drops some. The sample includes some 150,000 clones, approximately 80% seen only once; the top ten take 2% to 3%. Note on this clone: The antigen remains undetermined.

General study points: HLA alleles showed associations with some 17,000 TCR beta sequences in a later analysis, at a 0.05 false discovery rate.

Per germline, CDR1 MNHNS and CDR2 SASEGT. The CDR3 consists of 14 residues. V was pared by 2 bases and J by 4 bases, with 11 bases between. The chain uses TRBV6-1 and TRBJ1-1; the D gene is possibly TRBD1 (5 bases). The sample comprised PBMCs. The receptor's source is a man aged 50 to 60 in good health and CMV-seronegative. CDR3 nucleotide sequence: TGTGCCAGCAGTGAATTAGCCCAGGGCACTGAAGCTTTCTTT. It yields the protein CASSELAQGTEAFF.